The 15 T cell receptor beta chains listed next were all sequenced from one sample in a study of blood T cell repertoires in COVID-19. Only in-frame clones appear in the TCRdb table, and some are missing; sequencing was by immunoSEQ multiplex PCR. The sample consists of nearly 200,000 clones, around 82% of them appearing once. Input material: PBMCs or T cells enriched from blood (not recorded which). All receptors derive from a man in his forties who had recovered from COVID-19.

J is TRBJ1-5 and V is TRBV27, with D tentatively TRBD1 (6 bases). The V gene lost 3 bases and the J gene lost 4 bases, with 10 bases spanning the gap. CDR1 and CDR2 (germline): MNHEY, SMNVEV (reference sequence). This CDR3 contains 14 residues. CDR3 DNA: TGTGCCAGCAGTTTCGGGGGGGCAAATCAGCCCCAGCATTTT. This sequence encodes CASSFGGANQPQHF.

The rearrangement uses TRBV5-4 and TRBJ2-1, with a weak D call TRBD2 (6 bases). Germline V gene lookup returns CDR1 SGHNT and CDR2 YYREEE (reference sequence). Trimming left V 4 bases short and J 0 bases short, with 14 bases between. The CDR3 sequence is 16 residues long. CDR3 region: CASSPVRGSSYNEQFF. The CDR3 DNA is TGTGCCAGCAGCCCGGTCCGGGGGAGCTCCTACAATGAGCAGTTCTTC.

The genes are TRBV7-2 and TRBJ1-5, with TRBD1 as a possible D gene (6 bases). Germline V CDR1 and CDR2: SGHTA, FQGNSA. The germline V and J ends were trimmed by 5 bases and 5 bases, with 19 bases remaining between them. This CDR3 has 16 residues. CDR3 DNA sequence: TGTGCCAGCAGCCCTCACGGGGGGCGTAACGATCAGCCCCAGCATTTT. It specifies CASSPHGGRNDQPQHF.

CDR3 region: CATSDRRQVTGELFF. CDR3 in DNA: TGTGCCACCAGTGATAGGAGACAGGTAACCGGGGAGCTGTTTTTT. The chain combines TRBV24-1 with TRBJ2-2; a weak D match, TRBD1 (6 bases). The germline V gene has CDR1 KGHDR and CDR2 SFDVKD. V lost 3 bases to trimming and J lost 5 bases, with 12 bases between them. The CDR3 is 15 residues long.

With respect to this clone: The same CDR3 is also encoded by other DNA sequences in this sample. The genes are TRBV7-2 and TRBJ1-2; TRBD1 aligns across 8 bases. Losses at the gene ends were 4 bases for V and 8 bases for J; bases not matched to a gene: 6. Germline CDR1 is SGHTA and CDR2 is FQGNSA. The CDR3 extends over 13 amino acids. The CDR3, as DNA: TGTGCCAGCAGCTCGGACAGGGTCGGAGGCTACACCTTC. Protein product: CASSSDRVGGYTF.

Worth noting for this clone: Within the sample, other DNA sequences also encode this same CDR3. The V call is TRBV19, the J call TRBJ2-7, with TRBD1 matching 7 bases. This CDR3 has 13 amino acids. J lost 2 bases, V lost 5 bases, and 3 bases had no gene match. Per the germline V gene, CDR1 is LNHDA and CDR2 is SQIVND (reference sequence). The CDR3 spells CASSPGTAYEQYF. The CDR3 region has the DNA TGTGCCAGTAGTCCCGGGACAGCCTACGAGCAGTACTTC.

The gene calls are TRBV5-1 and TRBJ1-1; the match to TRBD1 covers 11 bases. With V trimmed by 5 bases and J by 1 base, 13 bases remained unmatched. This CDR3 has 18 amino acids. Germline assignment: CDR1 SGHRS and CDR2 YFSETQ. The CDR3 protein is CASSWDRGDTYKNTEAFF. DNA of the CDR3: TGCGCCAGCAGTTGGGACAGGGGGGACACCTACAAGAACACTGAAGCTTTCTTT. Drawing the rest from reference TRBV5-1 and TRBJ1-1, the complete variable domain is KAGVTQTPRYLIKTRGQQVTLSCSPISGHRSVSWYQQTPGQGLQFLFEYFSETQRNKGNFPGRFSGRQFSNSRSEMNVSTLELGDSALYLCASSWDRGDTYKNTEAFFGQGTRLTVV.

This sequence joins TRBV5-1 and TRBJ1-2, with a weak D call TRBD1 (5 bases). CDR3 length: 14 residues. CDR1 is SGHRS and CDR2 is YFSETQ in the germline V gene. Trimming pared 0 bases from V and 8 bases from J, leaving 14 bases between. The CDR3 nucleotides are TGCGCCAGCAGCTTGGATGGGGCCGCAGGAGGCTACACCTTC. Translating gives CASSLDGAAGGYTF.

The chain links TRBV5-1 to TRBJ2-1; 10 bases are a match to TRBD2. Germline values: CDR1 SGHRS, CDR2 YFSETQ. The CDR3 has 14 amino acids. V shed 5 bases, J shed 6 bases, and the junction held 5 bases outside the gene matches. The CDR3 spells CASSRRTSGNEQFF. For the CDR3, the DNA is TGCGCCAGCAGTCGACGGACTAGCGGCAATGAGCAGTTCTTC.

This chain links TRBV3-1 (or the pseudogene TRBV3-2) with TRBJ1-1, with 7 nucleotides matching TRBD1. Per germline, CDR1 LGHDT and CDR2 YNNKEL (reference sequence). The CDR3 loop spans 13 amino acids. J lost 3 bases, V lost 6 bases, and 4 bases had no gene match. CDR3 residues: CASRPTGDTEAFF. CDR3 nucleotides: TGTGCCAGCAGGCCCACAGGGGACACTGAAGCTTTCTTT.

The V call is TRBV5-4, the J call TRBJ2-5; 11 bases match TRBD2. This CDR3 comprises 15 residues. The V gene's germline CDR1 is SGHNT and CDR2 YYREEE (reference sequence). The V gene end was trimmed by 4 bases and the J gene end by 2 bases; junction bases not matched to a gene: 4. CDR3 nucleotide sequence: TGTGCCAGCAGCCCCGGGACTAGCGGACAAGAGACCCAGTACTTC. Translating gives CASSPGTSGQETQYF. Supplemented by reference TRBV5-4 and TRBJ2-5, the full variable domain reads ETGVTQSPTHLIKTRGQQVTLRCSSQSGHNTVSWYQQALGQGPQFIFQYYREEENGRGNFPPRFSGLQFPNYSSELNVNALELDDSALYLCASSPGTSGQETQYFGPGTRLLVL.

The V call is TRBV5-1, the J call TRBJ2-1, with 12 bases that match TRBD1. Germline assignment: CDR1 SGHRS and CDR2 YFSETQ. The CDR3 is made up of 18 amino acids. V was pared by 3 bases and J by 8 bases, with 15 bases of the junction left unmatched. In nucleotides, the CDR3 is TGCGCCAGCAGCTCCCTGAAAACCGGGACAGGGGGCTGGTATGAGCAGTTCTTC. Protein sequence: CASSSLKTGTGGWYEQFF. Based on the CDR3 plus reference TRBV5-1 and TRBJ2-1, the full variable domain is KAGVTQTPRYLIKTRGQQVTLSCSPISGHRSVSWYQQTPGQGLQFLFEYFSETQRNKGNFPGRFSGRQFSNSRSEMNVSTLELGDSALYLCASSSLKTGTGGWYEQFFGPGTRLTVL.

The chain couples TRBV5-1 to TRBJ2-7; 9 bases map to TRBD1. CDR1 SGHRS and CDR2 YFSETQ come from the germline V gene. V lost 4 bases, J lost 1 base, and 6 bases stayed unmatched. The CDR3 contains 15 residues. The CDR3 is CASSDGQGSSYEQYF. DNA for the CDR3: TGCGCCAGCAGCGATGGACAGGGGTCTTCCTACGAGCAGTACTTC.

This chain uses TRBV7-9 with TRBJ2-4, with 7 nucleotides matching TRBD1. Germline V gene sequence: CDR1 SEHNR, CDR2 FQNEAQ (reference sequence). J was trimmed by 8 bases and V by 5 bases; bases with no gene match: 12. The CDR3 is 15 residues long. The CDR3 protein is CASSLDQTGSDIQYF. The CDR3 DNA reads TGTGCCAGCAGCCTAGATCAGACAGGGTCGGACATTCAGTACTTC.

The rearrangement uses TRBV9 and TRBJ2-6, with 12 bases identical to TRBD1. There are 18 residues in the CDR3. The germline gives CDR1 SGDLS, CDR2 YYNGEE. V was clipped by 2 bases and J by 3 bases; unmatched bases: 6. In DNA form, the CDR3 reads TGTGCCAGCAGCGTCCGGGACAGGGGGCGCTTTGGGGCCAACGTCCTGACTTTC. It is translated as CASSVRDRGRFGANVLTF. The complete variable domain, with remaining parts taken from reference TRBV9 and TRBJ2-6, reads DSGVTQTPKHLITATGQRVTLRCSPRSGDLSVYWYQQSLDQGLQFLIQYYNGEERAKGNILERFSAQQFPDLHSELNLSSLELGDSALYFCASSVRDRGRFGANVLTFGAGSRLTVL.